These 13 T cell receptor beta chains came from one sample sequenced in a study of blood T cells in healthy people across ages (dated by TCRdb to the mid-2010s). To prepare the library, 5' RACE was applied. The sample was run on an Illumina HiSeq 2500. A second roughly 6 to 12 cycle PCR used a sample-barcoded 5' primer and a J-beta primer mix. Using fastp at Q25 and MiXCR, TCRdb reprocessed the public reads and kept productive beta chains. Each CDR3 protein appears once, grouped with its most common genes and DNA. Within this sample are 800,000 to 1,000,000 distinct CDR3 sequences, with about 48% of them counted one time only. The ten largest clones take up under 15% of the sample. The sequenced sample was blood. The source is a man between 25 and 39 years old in good health.

The J gene is TRBJ2-7, the V gene TRBV18; 7 nucleotides line up with TRBD1. Germline V CDR1 and CDR2: KGHSH, LQKENI. The trim removed 2 bases at V and 3 bases at J, leaving 4 bases unmatched. The CDR3 has 14 residues. For the CDR3, the DNA is TGTGCCAGCTCACCATCAGGGGGAATCTACGAGCAGTACTTC. Its translation is CASSPSGGIYEQYF.

The chain recombines TRBV3-1 with TRBJ1-5; D unresolved. The CDR3 spans 16 residues. Trimming left V 0 bases short and J 4 bases short, with 13 bases between. Germline V CDR1 and CDR2: LGHDT, YNNKEL (reference sequence). The CDR3 loop reads CASSQEYGLGNQPQHF. The CDR3 nucleotides read TGTGCCAGCAGCCAAGAGTATGGGCTAGGGAATCAGCCCCAGCATTTT. The variable domain in full, completed from reference TRBV3-1 and TRBJ1-5, reads DTAVSQTPKYLVTQMGNDKSIKCEQNLGHDTMYWYKQDSKKFLKIMFSYNNKELIINETVPNRFSPKSPDKAHLNLHINSLELGDSAVYFCASSQEYGLGNQPQHFGDGTRLSIL.

V gene TRBV9 combines with J gene TRBJ2-1, with D possibly matching TRBD2 (7 bases). The CDR3 length is 16 residues. Trimming took 0 bases from V and 8 from J, leaving 18 bases between them. CDR1 and CDR2 from the germline V gene are SGDLS and YYNGEE. CDR3 DNA sequence: TGTGCCAGCAGCGTAGAGGAGGGGGGGCTGTCGGATGAGCAGTTCTTC. Amino acid sequence: CASSVEEGGLSDEQFF.

In this sample, this clonotype turned up a few times. This chain connects TRBV20-1 to TRBJ2-1; the match to TRBD2 covers 10 bases. Unmatched junction bases numbered 4, after V lost 4 bases and J lost 4 bases. This CDR3 is built from 14 residues. Per the germline V gene, CDR1 is DFQATT and CDR2 is SNEGSKA (reference sequence). CDR3 protein: CSATTSGAYNEQFF. The CDR3 DNA reads TGCAGTGCTACCACTAGCGGGGCTTACAATGAGCAGTTCTTC.

The chain carries TRBV27 and TRBJ1-5, with no clear D. With 6 bases removed from V and 3 bases from J, the gap between germline ends came to 12 bases. Per the germline V gene, CDR1 is MNHEY and CDR2 is SMNVEV (reference sequence). The CDR3 covers 14 residues. The CDR3 DNA reads as TGTGCCAGCAGGACCAGGAACCTCAATCAGCCCCAGCATTTT. Protein sequence: CASRTRNLNQPQHF.

The V gene is TRBV10-3, the J gene TRBJ2-3, with D tentatively TRBD1 (5 bases). From germline, CDR1 is ENHRY and CDR2 SYGVKD. The CDR3 runs to 15 residues. V gave up 4 bases and J gave up 3 bases, with 14 bases separating them. As DNA, the CDR3 is TGTGCCATCAGTGGCAGGGAACAAAGAACAGATACGCAGTATTTT. It is translated as CAISGREQRTDTQYF.

This chain connects TRBV10-3 to TRBJ1-4, with TRBD1 identical over 7 bases. The CDR3 totals 13 residues. V shed 7 bases and J 5 bases; nucleotides not matched to a gene: 4. Germline CDR1 ENHRY, CDR2 SYGVKD. The CDR3 reads CAITPGQNEKLFF. CDR3 bases: TGTGCCATCACCCCGGGACAGAATGAAAAACTGTTTTTT.

This clonotype has only a few counts. The CDR3 DNA reads as TGTGCCATCAGTGCGGCAGGCAGGGACCATCAGCCCCAGCATTTT. This translates into CAISAAGRDHQPQHF. The rearrangement links TRBV10-3 to TRBJ1-5; tentatively, D is TRBD1 (5 bases). Germline CDR1 is ENHRY and CDR2 is SYGVKD. The CDR3 is made up of 15 amino acids. V was shortened by 4 bases and J by 5 bases, with 15 bases between the two germline ends.

The chain employs TRBV5-1 and TRBJ1-4, with no clear D. The germline V gene has CDR1 SGHRS and CDR2 YFSETQ. V was pared by 1 base and J by 8 bases, with 15 bases between. This CDR3 contains 15 residues. The CDR3 protein is CASSLSGRVEEKLFF. The CDR3 region has the DNA TGCGCCAGCAGCTTGTCGGGGAGGGTCGAAGAAAAACTGTTTTTT.

This clonotype has a handful of counts. V gene TRBV5-1 combines with J gene TRBJ1-6; 9 positions match TRBD1. The junction had 8 bases not matched to a gene; V was cut back by 0 bases and J by 10 bases. CDR3 length: 16 amino acids. CDR1 and CDR2 (germline): SGHRS, YFSETQ. CDR3 nucleotides: TGCGCCAGCAGCTTGGAATCGGGACAGGGAGGGTCACCCCTCCACTTT. It encodes CASSLESGQGGSPLHF.

This clonotype was recorded once. The rearrangement uses TRBV7-9 and TRBJ1-4; D is ambiguous. Trimming removed 1 base at V and 7 bases at J, with 16 bases between. From germline, CDR1 is SEHNR and CDR2 FQNEAQ (reference sequence). The CDR3 runs to 16 residues. CDR3 in amino acids: CASSLDQKVVSEKLFF. Written as DNA, the CDR3 is TGTGCCAGCAGCTTAGATCAAAAGGTAGTTTCTGAAAAACTGTTTTTT.

The chain uses TRBV12-3 or TRBV12-4 and TRBJ2-4; 12 bases align to TRBD2. With 3 bases clipped from V and 13 bases from J, the junction kept 13 bases outside the gene matches. The CDR3 covers 16 residues. This CDR3 is CASSLSTSGGINEQYF. The CDR3 bases are TGTGCCAGCAGTTTGTCAACTAGCGGGGGGATCAATGAGCAGTACTTC.

The chain employs TRBV12-3 or TRBV12-4 and TRBJ2-1; 11 bases line up with TRBD2. The ends lost 5 bases at V and 12 bases at J; junction bases unmatched: 9. There are 14 residues in the CDR3. The CDR3 DNA reads as TGTGCCAGCAGTCTGACTAGCGGGACCCGCGGGCAGTTCTTC. Its translation is CASSLTSGTRGQFF.